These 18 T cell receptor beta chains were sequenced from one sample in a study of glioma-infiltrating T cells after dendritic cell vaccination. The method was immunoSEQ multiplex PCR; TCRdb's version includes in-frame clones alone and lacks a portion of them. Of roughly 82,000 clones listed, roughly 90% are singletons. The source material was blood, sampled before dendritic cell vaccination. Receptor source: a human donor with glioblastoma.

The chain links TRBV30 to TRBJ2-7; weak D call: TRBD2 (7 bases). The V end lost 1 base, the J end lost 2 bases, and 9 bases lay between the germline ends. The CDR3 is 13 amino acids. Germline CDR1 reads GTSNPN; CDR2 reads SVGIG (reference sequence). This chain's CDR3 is CAWSGGGPYEQYF. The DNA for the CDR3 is TGTGCCTGGAGTGGGGGGGGCCCCTACGAGCAGTACTTC.

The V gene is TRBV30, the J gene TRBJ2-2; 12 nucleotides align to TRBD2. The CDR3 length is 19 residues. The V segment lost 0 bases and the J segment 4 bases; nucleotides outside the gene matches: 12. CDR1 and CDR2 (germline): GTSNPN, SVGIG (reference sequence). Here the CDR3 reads CAWSVLLAGGPGGTGELFF. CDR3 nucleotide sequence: TGTGCCTGGAGTGTACTGCTAGCGGGAGGGCCGGGAGGCACCGGGGAGCTGTTTTTT.

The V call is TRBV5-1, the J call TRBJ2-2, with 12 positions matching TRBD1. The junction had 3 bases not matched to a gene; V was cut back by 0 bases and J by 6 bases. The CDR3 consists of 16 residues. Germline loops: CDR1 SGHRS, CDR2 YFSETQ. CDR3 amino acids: CASSLAGTGGPGELFF. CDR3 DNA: TGCGCCAGCAGCTTGGCGGGGACAGGGGGCCCCGGGGAGCTGTTTTTT.

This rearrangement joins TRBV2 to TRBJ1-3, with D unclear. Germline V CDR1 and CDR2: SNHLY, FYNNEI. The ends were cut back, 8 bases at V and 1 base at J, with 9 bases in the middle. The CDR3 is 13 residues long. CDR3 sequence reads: CASSGLSGNTIYF. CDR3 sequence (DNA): TGTGCCAGCTCTGGACTTTCTGGAAACACCATATATTTT.

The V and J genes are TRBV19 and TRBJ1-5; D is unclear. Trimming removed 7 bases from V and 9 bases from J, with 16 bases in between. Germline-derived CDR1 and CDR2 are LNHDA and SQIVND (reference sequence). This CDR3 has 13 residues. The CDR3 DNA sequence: TGTGCCAGTACCCCCACCAACGAGGGGCCCCAGCATTTT. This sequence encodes CASTPTNEGPQHF.

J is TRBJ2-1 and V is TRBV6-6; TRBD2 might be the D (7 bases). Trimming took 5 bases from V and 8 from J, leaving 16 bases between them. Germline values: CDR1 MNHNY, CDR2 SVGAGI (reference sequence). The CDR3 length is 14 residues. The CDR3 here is CASSAPGGAHEQFF. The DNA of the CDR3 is TGTGCCAGCAGTGCCCCTGGGGGGGCGCATGAGCAGTTCTTC.

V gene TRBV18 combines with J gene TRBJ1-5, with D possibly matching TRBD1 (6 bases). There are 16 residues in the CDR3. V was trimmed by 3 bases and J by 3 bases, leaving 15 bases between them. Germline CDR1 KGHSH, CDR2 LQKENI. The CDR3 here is CASSPTTGGNNQPQHF. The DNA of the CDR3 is TGTGCCAGCTCACCGACAACGGGGGGCAACAATCAGCCCCAGCATTTT.

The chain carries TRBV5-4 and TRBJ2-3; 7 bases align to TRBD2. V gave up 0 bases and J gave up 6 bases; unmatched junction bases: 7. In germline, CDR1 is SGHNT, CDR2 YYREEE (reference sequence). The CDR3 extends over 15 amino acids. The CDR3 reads CASSLDQRGPDTQYF. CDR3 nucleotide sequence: TGTGCCAGCAGCTTGGACCAGCGGGGACCGGATACGCAGTATTTT.

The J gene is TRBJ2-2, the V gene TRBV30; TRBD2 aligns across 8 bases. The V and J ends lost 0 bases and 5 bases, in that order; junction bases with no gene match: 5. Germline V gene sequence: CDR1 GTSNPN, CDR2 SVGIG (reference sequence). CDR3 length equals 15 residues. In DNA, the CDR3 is TGTGCCTGGAGTGTCCCGGGGGGGGGTACCGGGGAGCTGTTTTTT. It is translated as CAWSVPGGGTGELFF. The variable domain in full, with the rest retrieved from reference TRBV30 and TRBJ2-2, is SQTIHQWPATLVQPVGSPLSLECTVEGTSNPNLYWYRQAAGRGLQLLFYSVGIGQISSEVPQNLSASRPQDRQFILSSKKLLLSDSGFYLCAWSVPGGGTGELFFGEGSRLTVL.

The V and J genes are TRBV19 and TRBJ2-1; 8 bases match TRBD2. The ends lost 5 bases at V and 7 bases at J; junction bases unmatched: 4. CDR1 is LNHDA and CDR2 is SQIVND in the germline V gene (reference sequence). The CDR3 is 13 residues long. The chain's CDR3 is CASSHGGGNEQFF. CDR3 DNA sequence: TGTGCCAGTAGTCACGGGGGGGGGAATGAGCAGTTCTTC.

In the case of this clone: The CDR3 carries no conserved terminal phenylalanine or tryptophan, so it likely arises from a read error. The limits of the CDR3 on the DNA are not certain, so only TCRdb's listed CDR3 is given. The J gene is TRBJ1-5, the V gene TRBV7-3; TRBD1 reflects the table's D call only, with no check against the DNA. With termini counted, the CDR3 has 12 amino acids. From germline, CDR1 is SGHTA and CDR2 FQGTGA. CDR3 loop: CASSAPPRQVSL.

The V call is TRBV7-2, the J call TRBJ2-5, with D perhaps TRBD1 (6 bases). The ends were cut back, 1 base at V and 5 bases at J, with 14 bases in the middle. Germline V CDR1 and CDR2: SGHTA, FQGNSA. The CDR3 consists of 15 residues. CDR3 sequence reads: CASSLGAGAGETQYF. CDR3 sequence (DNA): TGTGCCAGCAGCTTAGGGGCAGGGGCTGGGGAGACCCAGTACTTC.

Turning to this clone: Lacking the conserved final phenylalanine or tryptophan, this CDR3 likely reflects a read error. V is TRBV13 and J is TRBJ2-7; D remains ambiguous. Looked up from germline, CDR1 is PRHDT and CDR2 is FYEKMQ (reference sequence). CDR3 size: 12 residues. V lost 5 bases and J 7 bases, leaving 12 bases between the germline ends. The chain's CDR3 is CASSAPLEEQYL. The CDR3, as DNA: TGTGCCAGCAGCGCCCCGTTGGAGGAGCAGTACCTC.

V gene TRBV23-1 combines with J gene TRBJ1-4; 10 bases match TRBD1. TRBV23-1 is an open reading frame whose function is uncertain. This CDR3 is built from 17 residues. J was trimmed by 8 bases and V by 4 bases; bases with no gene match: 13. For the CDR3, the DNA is TGCGCCAGCAGTCTTTTGACAGGGGGCGGGGTTCGAGAAAAACTGTTTTTT. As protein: CASSLLTGGGVREKLFF.

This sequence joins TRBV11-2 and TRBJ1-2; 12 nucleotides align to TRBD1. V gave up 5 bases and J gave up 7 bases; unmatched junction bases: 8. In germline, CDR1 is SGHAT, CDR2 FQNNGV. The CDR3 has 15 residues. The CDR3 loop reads CASSHLRDRGLGYTF. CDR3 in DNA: TGTGCCAGCAGCCACCTCCGGGACAGGGGGCTTGGCTACACCTTC.

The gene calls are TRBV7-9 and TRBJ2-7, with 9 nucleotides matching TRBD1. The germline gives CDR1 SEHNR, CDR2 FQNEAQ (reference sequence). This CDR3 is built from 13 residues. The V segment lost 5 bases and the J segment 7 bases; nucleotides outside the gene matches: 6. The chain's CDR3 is CASSPGTGIEQYF. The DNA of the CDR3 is TGTGCCAGCAGCCCTGGGACAGGGATTGAGCAGTACTTC.

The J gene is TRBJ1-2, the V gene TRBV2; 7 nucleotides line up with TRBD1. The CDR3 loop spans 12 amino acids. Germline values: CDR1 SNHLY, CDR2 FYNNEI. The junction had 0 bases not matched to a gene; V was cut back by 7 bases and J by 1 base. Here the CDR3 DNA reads TGTGCCAGCACAGGGGGTAACTATGGCTACACCTTC. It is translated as CASTGGNYGYTF.

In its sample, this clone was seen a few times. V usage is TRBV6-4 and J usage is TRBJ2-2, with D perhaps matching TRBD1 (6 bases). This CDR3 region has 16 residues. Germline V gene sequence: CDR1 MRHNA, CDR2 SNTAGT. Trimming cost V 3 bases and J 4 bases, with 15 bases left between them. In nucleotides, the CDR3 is TGTGCCAGCAGTGAGGATCCGGGACACTCCACCGGGGAGCTGTTTTTT. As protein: CASSEDPGHSTGELFF.